These T cell receptor beta chains were read from a single sample in a study of blood T cell repertoires in COVID-19. Sequencing used immunoSEQ multiplex PCR; TCRdb keeps in-frame clones, though not all of them. The data hold approximately 200,000 clones, with roughly 80% observed a single time. The material sequenced was peripheral blood. These receptors originate from a woman between 45 and 60 years old with acute or convalescent COVID-19. Both conserved end residues are part of each CDR3. Fields, in order: J gene, V gene, D gene, clone size, CDR3 protein, CDR3 DNA. D genes are given only for firm matches. Size values are once, few and many counts, or a class for expanded clones, and some rows have none.

>TRBJ1-1|TRBV11-1|NA|NA
CASSLRQEAFF
TGTGCCAGCAGCTTACGACAGGAAGCTTTCTTT
>TRBJ1-5|TRBV6-4|TRBD1|few
CASIRALGQGHQPQHF
TGTGCCAGCATCCGGGCTTTAGGACAGGGCCATCAGCCCCAGCATTTT
>TRBJ1-6|TRBV10-2|NA|few
CATDVTGRPGNSPLHF
TGCGCCACCGATGTGACAGGCCGACCTGGTAATTCACCCCTCCACTTT
>TRBJ2-5|TRBV20-1|TRBD1|NA
CSASSDRGQRETQYF
TGCAGTGCTAGTTCGGACAGGGGGCAGCGAGAGACCCAGTACTTC
>TRBJ2-7|TRBV19|TRBD1|NA
CASSIDRAVGEQYF
TGTGCCAGTAGTATCGACAGGGCCGTTGGCGAGCAGTACTTC
>TRBJ1-5|TRBV9|TRBD1|NA
CASSATGDDNQPQHF
TGTGCCAGCAGCGCCACAGGGGATGACAATCAGCCCCAGCATTTT
>TRBJ1-5|TRBV18|NA|NA
CASSPAGSSNQPQHF
TGTGCCAGCTCACCGGCGGGGTCGAGCAATCAGCCCCAGCATTTT
>TRBJ1-2|TRBV4-2|NA|few
CASSQDLSIGYTF
TGTGCCAGCAGCCAAGATCTTTCTATCGGCTACACCTTC
>TRBJ1-6|TRBV30|NA|NA
CAWRTRGVSPLHF
TGTGCCTGGAGGACCAGGGGAGTGTCACCCCTCCACTTT
>TRBJ1-1|TRBV7-2|NA|NA
CASSTRTNTEAFF
TGTGCCAGCAGCACGAGAACGAACACTGAAGCTTTCTTT
>TRBJ2-5|TRBV24-1|NA|once
CATGHKYQETQYF
TGTGCCACCGGCCACAAGTACCAAGAGACCCAGTACTTC
>TRBJ1-3|TRBV5-5|TRBD1|NA
CASSLVIQGNSGNTIYF
TGTGCCAGCAGCTTGGTGATACAGGGGAACTCCGGAAACACCATATATTTT
>TRBJ2-5|TRBV12-5|NA|NA
CASGSGKPAETQYF
TGTGCTAGTGGTTCCGGGAAACCCGCCGAGACCCAGTACTTC
>TRBJ2-5|TRBV6-5|NA|few
CASRLGGQETQYF
TGTGCCAGCAGACTAGGGGGCCAAGAGACCCAGTACTTC
>TRBJ2-7|TRBV2|TRBD1|NA
CASIWTGPTYEQYF
TGTGCCAGCATCTGGACAGGGCCGACTTACGAGCAGTACTTC
>TRBJ2-5|TRBV7-2|TRBD1|NA
CASSWDRGLQETQYF
TGTGCCAGCAGCTGGGACAGGGGCTTACAAGAGACCCAGTACTTC
>TRBJ1-2|TRBV21-1|NA|NA
CASSKLGSVGQVHGYTF
TGTGCCAGCAGCAAATTGGGGAGCGTGGGACAGGTCCATGGCTACACCTTC
>TRBJ2-7|TRBV14|NA|NA
CASSRSTGSYEQYF
TGTGCCAGCAGCCGTTCGACAGGTTCCTACGAGCAGTACTTC
>TRBJ2-2|TRBV24-1|TRBD1|NA
CATSDLGTGTPGNTGELFF
TGTGCCACCAGTGATTTGGGGACAGGCACCCCGGGGAACACCGGGGAGCTGTTTTTT
>TRBJ1-5|TRBV5-6|TRBD1|few
CASSQGTVSNQPQHF
TGTGCCAGCAGCCAAGGGACAGTAAGCAATCAGCCCCAGCATTTT
>TRBJ2-1|TRBV2|TRBD2|NA
CASQRELGNEQFF
TGTGCCAGTCAGCGGGAGCTGGGCAATGAGCAGTTCTTC
>TRBJ2-5|TRBV12-3/TRBV12-4|TRBD1|NA
CASNQGEETQYF
TGTGCCAGCAACCAGGGGGAAGAGACCCAGTACTTC
>TRBJ1-5|TRBV6-5|NA|few
CASSYGSQPQHF
TGTGCCAGCAGTTACGGGAGTCAGCCCCAGCATTTT
>TRBJ2-1|TRBV11-2|TRBD2|NA
CASSLVLAGPNEQFF
TGTGCCAGCAGCTTAGTGCTAGCGGGGCCGAATGAGCAGTTCTTC
>TRBJ2-1|TRBV9|TRBD2|NA
CASSKGLAENEQFF
TGTGCCAGCAGCAAAGGACTAGCGGAAAATGAGCAGTTCTTC
>TRBJ1-2|TRBV5-6|TRBD1|NA
CASSSGQAGYTF
TGTGCCAGCAGCTCGGGACAGGCCGGCTACACCTTC
>TRBJ2-7|TRBV19|NA|once
CASSILLKYEQYF
TGTGCCAGTAGTATACTACTCAAATACGAGCAGTACTTC
>TRBJ2-7|TRBV19|NA|few
CASSIGRQGFEQYF
TGTGCCAGTAGTATAGGTCGGCAGGGCTTCGAGCAGTACTTC
>TRBJ2-2|TRBV9|NA|once
CASSVGLQGGGELFF
TGTGCCAGCAGCGTAGGTCTACAGGGTGGTGGGGAGCTGTTTTTT
>TRBJ2-7|TRBV5-4|NA|NA
CASSQRGTGGEQYF
TGTGCCAGCAGCCAACGGGGGACCGGGGGAGAGCAGTACTTC
>TRBJ1-1|TRBV27|NA|NA
CASSPGMDRYTEAFF
TGTGCCAGCAGTCCCGGAATGGACAGATACACTGAAGCTTTCTTT
>TRBJ1-6|TRBV30|TRBD1|NA
CACDREGSPLHF
TGTGCCTGCGACAGGGAAGGTTCACCCCTCCACTTT
>TRBJ2-2|TRBV7-3|NA|NA
CASSSGVYTGELFF
TGTGCCAGCAGCTCAGGGGTCTACACCGGGGAGCTGTTTTTT
>TRBJ1-5|TRBV5-6|NA|NA
CASRKRGNQPQHF
TGTGCCAGCAGGAAGAGGGGGAATCAGCCCCAGCATTTT
>TRBJ1-1|TRBV25-1|TRBD1|NA
CASSETDRGRAFF
TGTGCCAGCAGTGAAACCGACAGGGGGAGAGCTTTCTTT
>TRBJ2-5|TRBV4-2|TRBD2|NA
CASSRTSGSVETQYF
TGTGCCAGCAGCCGGACTAGCGGGAGTGTGGAGACCCAGTACTTC
>TRBJ1-1|TRBV6-1|NA|NA
CASSEYHHGRNTEAFF
TGTGCCAGCAGTGAATACCACCATGGGAGGAACACTGAAGCTTTCTTT
>TRBJ1-6|TRBV6-6|NA|NA
CASSRAGAGSPLHF
TGTGCCAGCAGTCGGGCGGGGGCTGGTTCACCCCTCCACTTT
>TRBJ1-5|TRBV18|TRBD1|NA
CASSPYGQGASNQPQHF
TGTGCCAGCTCACCATACGGGCAGGGGGCAAGCAATCAGCCCCAGCATTTT
>TRBJ2-7|TRBV6-6|TRBD2|NA
CASSYAVAGSHEQYF
TGTGCCAGCAGTTACGCGGTAGCGGGGTCCCACGAGCAGTACTTC
>TRBJ2-5|TRBV5-1|TRBD2|NA
CASSVLAGESETQYF
TGCGCCAGCAGCGTACTAGCGGGAGAAAGCGAGACCCAGTACTTC
>TRBJ2-7|TRBV9|NA|NA
CASSVGGGGYEQYF
TGTGCCAGCAGCGTAGGAGGGGGGGGCTACGAGCAGTACTTC
>TRBJ1-4|TRBV5-6|NA|NA
CASSLGAAEKLFF
TGTGCCAGCAGCTTGGGTGCGGCTGAAAAACTGTTTTTT
>TRBJ1-3|TRBV9|TRBD1|NA
CASSVAGTGRSGNTIYF
TGTGCCAGCAGCGTAGCCGGGACAGGACGCTCTGGAAACACCATATATTTT
>TRBJ1-2|TRBV5-5|NA|NA
CASSLRQGANYGYTF
TGTGCCAGCAGCTTGCGTCAGGGTGCTAACTATGGCTACACCTTC
>TRBJ1-5|TRBV19|NA|NA
CASKQVDNQPQHF
TGTGCCAGTAAACAGGTGGACAATCAGCCCCAGCATTTT
>TRBJ1-5|TRBV2|NA|once
CASSELNSNQPQHF
TGTGCCAGCAGTGAACTAAATAGCAATCAGCCCCAGCATTTT